Below are 10 T cell receptor beta chains sequenced from a single sample in a study of blood T cells in healthy people across ages. PCR was performed a second time for roughly 6 to 12 cycles using a sample-barcoded 5' primer and a J-beta primer mix. TCRdb redid the calling of the 5' RACE reads with MiXCR, one entry per CDR3 protein. The data contain 1.5 million or so distinct CDR3 sequences, about 43% of them seen just once; the ten biggest clones take up around 8%. Sequences were obtained from blood. All receptors derive from a woman between 18 and 30 years old in good health.

The chain carries TRBV18 and TRBJ1-5; the match to TRBD1 covers 9 bases. Per germline, CDR1 KGHSH and CDR2 LQKENI. With 6 bases clipped from V and 6 bases from J, the junction kept 12 bases outside the gene matches. The CDR3 is 16 residues long. The CDR3 DNA reads TGTGCCAGCTCCCAAGAGACAGGGGGGAGCGGTCAGCCCCAGCATTTT. Translation gives CASSQETGGSGQPQHF. Drawing the rest from reference TRBV18 and TRBJ1-5, the complete variable domain is NAGVMQNPRHLVRRRGQEARLRCSPMKGHSHVYWYRQLPEEGLKFMVYLQKENIIDESGMPKERFSAEFPKEGPSILRIQQVVRGDSAAYFCASSQETGGSGQPQHFGDGTRLSIL.

This clonotype was seen more than once but under ten times. The chain employs TRBV29-1 and TRBJ2-7; D is unclear. The CDR3 covers 11 residues. Between the trimmed V and J ends, which lost 5 bases and 2 bases, there was a span of 7 bases. Germline V lookup: CDR1 SQVTM, CDR2 ANQGSEA. The CDR3: CSVLIPYEQYF. The CDR3 DNA is TGCAGCGTTCTGATACCCTACGAGCAGTACTTC.

The V and J genes are TRBV4-1 and TRBJ2-5; either TRBD1 or TRBD2 may fit D (7 bases each). The CDR3 covers 14 residues. Deletions cut 5 bases from V and 11 bases from J, with 21 bases between. The germline V gene has CDR1 MGHRA and CDR2 YSYEKL. The CDR3 nucleotides are TGCGCCAGCAGCACCCAGACAGGGACTAATGAGCAGTACTTC. It yields the protein CASSTQTGTNEQYF.

This chain links TRBV20-1 with TRBJ2-3; weak D call: TRBD1 (6 bases). The V end was cut by 1 base, the J end by 4 bases, with 12 bases between. The CDR3 is 14 residues long. Per the germline V gene, CDR1 is DFQATT and CDR2 is SNEGSKA (reference sequence). CDR3 residues: CSARVGTRSDTQYF. The CDR3 DNA reads as TGCAGTGCTAGAGTTGGGACACGTTCAGATACGCAGTATTTT.

The table lists this clonotype with a few counts. The chain combines TRBV11-2 with TRBJ2-1, with 13 nucleotides matching TRBD2. V shed 0 bases, J shed 9 bases, and the junction held 5 bases outside the gene matches. Looked up from germline, CDR1 is SGHAT and CDR2 is FQNNGV. The CDR3 has 16 residues. The CDR3 protein is CASSLDRLAGGVEQFF. CDR3 sequence (DNA): TGTGCCAGCAGCTTAGACCGACTAGCGGGGGGTGTTGAGCAGTTCTTC. The full variable domain, with the rest looked up from reference TRBV11-2 and TRBJ2-1, is EAGVAQSPRYKIIEKRQSVAFWCNPISGHATLYWYQQILGQGPKLLIQFQNNGVVDDSQLPKDRFSAERLKGVDSTLKIQPAKLEDSAVYLCASSLDRLAGGVEQFFGPGTRLTVL.

V is TRBV4-2 and J is TRBJ2-3; possible D gene TRBD2, 5 bases. CDR1 LGHNA and CDR2 YNFKEQ come from the germline V gene. The CDR3 has 16 amino acids. V dropped 0 bases and J dropped 3 bases, with 13 bases sitting between them. CDR3 sequence (DNA): TGTGCCAGCAGCCAAGATGCCGGAGGCGTTACAGATACGCAGTATTTT. It yields the protein CASSQDAGGVTDTQYF.

The table lists this clonotype with a few counts. V usage is TRBV4-1 and J usage is TRBJ1-2, with 8 bases identical to TRBD1. This CDR3 is 15 amino acids long. Germline V lookup: CDR1 MGHRA, CDR2 YSYEKL. V shed 1 base and J 2 bases; nucleotides not matched to a gene: 3. The CDR3 protein is CASSQVQGANYGYTF. DNA for the CDR3: TGCGCCAGCAGCCAAGTCCAGGGGGCGAACTATGGCTACACCTTC.

This clonotype has just a few counts. The CDR3 loop reads CASSPRSGTEAFF. The CDR3 bases are TGTGCCAGCAGTCCACGGAGCGGCACTGAAGCTTTCTTT. This rearrangement joins TRBV12-3 or TRBV12-4 to TRBJ1-1, with no clear D. This CDR3 has 13 residues. The V end lost 5 bases, the J end lost 4 bases, and 11 bases lay between the germline ends.

V usage is TRBV4-1 and J usage is TRBJ2-4; TRBD2 aligns across 11 bases. CDR1 is MGHRA and CDR2 is YSYEKL in the germline V gene. This CDR3 has 17 amino acids. V dropped 1 base and J dropped 0; count of bases not matched to a gene: 2. In DNA form, the CDR3 reads TGCGCCAGCAGCCAAGGACTAGCGGGGTTAGCCAAAAACATTCAGTACTTC. Translating gives CASSQGLAGLAKNIQYF.

In its sample, this clonotype was seen a few times. This chain joins TRBV27 and TRBJ1-1; D perhaps matches TRBD1 (5 bases). Germline V lookup: CDR1 MNHEY, CDR2 SMNVEV (reference sequence). The CDR3 extends over 14 amino acids. The V end was cut by 5 bases, the J end by 1 base, with 11 bases between. The CDR3 bases are TGTGCCAGCAGTCTCCGGGACGGGAACACTGAAGCTTTCTTT. Protein product: CASSLRDGNTEAFF.